The 19 T cell receptor beta chains given below trace back to one sample, sequenced in a study of blood T cell repertoires in COVID-19. TCRdb's table, derived via immunoSEQ multiplex PCR, lists solely in-frame clones and lacks some. This table holds approximately 300,000 clones, 87% found once. The specimen sequenced was peripheral blood. The source of these receptors is a man between 18 and 35 years old with active or convalescent COVID-19.

The rearrangement joins TRBV18 to TRBJ1-5; TRBD1 agrees at 7 bases. Germline V gene sequence: CDR1 KGHSH, CDR2 LQKENI. The CDR3 is 18 residues long. V dropped 0 bases and J dropped 0; count of bases not matched to a gene: 8. CDR3 residues: CASSPPKRTGDSNQPQHF. The CDR3 DNA reads TGTGCCAGCTCACCACCGAAGAGGACAGGAGATAGCAATCAGCCCCAGCATTTT.

This chain connects TRBV7-8 to TRBJ1-2; D is possibly TRBD1 (5 bases). V was cut by 3 bases and J by 10 bases, with 15 bases left in between. The germline V gene has CDR1 SGHVS and CDR2 FQNEAQ. This CDR3 has 13 amino acids. CDR3 amino acids: CASSLYTEGDYTF. The CDR3, as DNA: TGTGCCAGCAGCTTGTACACAGAAGGGGACTACACCTTC. The variable domain in full, with the rest retrieved from reference TRBV7-8 and TRBJ1-2, is GAGVSQSPRYKVAKRGQDVALRCDPISGHVSLFWYQQALGQGPEFLTYFQNEAQLDKSGLPSDRFFAERPEGSVSTLKIQRTQQEDSAVYLCASSLYTEGDYTFGSGTRLTVV.

The rearrangement uses TRBV9 and TRBJ2-1, with 10 bases that match TRBD1. From germline, CDR1 is SGDLS and CDR2 YYNGEE. The CDR3 has 17 residues. The V and J ends lost 1 base and 4 bases, in that order; junction bases with no gene match: 8. CDR3 region: CASSVLPGTGVYNEQFF. CDR3 DNA sequence: TGTGCCAGCAGCGTATTGCCCGGGACAGGGGTATACAATGAGCAGTTCTTC.

This clone was seen more than once but under ten times. The chain employs TRBV3-1 (or the pseudogene TRBV3-2) and TRBJ2-2; no firm D call. Germline lookup yields CDR1 LGHDT and CDR2 YNNKEL (reference sequence). V was clipped by 1 base and J by 10 bases, with 13 bases between them. The length of the CDR3 is 14 residues. CDR3 DNA sequence: TGTGCCAGCAGCCAAGCTCAGACTGTCCTGGAGCTGTTTTTT. Its translation: CASSQAQTVLELFF.

This clone was detected once. The gene calls are TRBV11-2 and TRBJ1-2; the D gene is possibly TRBD1 (5 bases). Germline-derived CDR1 and CDR2 are SGHAT and FQNNGV. CDR3 length: 15 residues. Trimming removed 4 bases from V and 4 bases from J, with 16 bases in between. CDR3 protein: CASSWGLGEGYGYTF. As DNA, the CDR3 is TGTGCCAGCAGCTGGGGTTTGGGGGAGGGCTATGGCTACACCTTC. The full variable domain, its missing parts supplied by reference TRBV11-2 and TRBJ1-2, is EAGVAQSPRYKIIEKRQSVAFWCNPISGHATLYWYQQILGQGPKLLIQFQNNGVVDDSQLPKDRFSAERLKGVDSTLKIQPAKLEDSAVYLCASSWGLGEGYGYTFGSGTRLTVV.

This clone was picked up one time. The V call is TRBV28, the J call TRBJ2-7, with 9 bases lining up with TRBD2. CDR1 MDHEN and CDR2 SYDVKM come from the germline V gene. The junction had 9 bases not matched to a gene; V was cut back by 2 bases and J by 7 bases. The CDR3 runs 15 residues. This CDR3 reads CASSLGTSSIPEQYF. CDR3 DNA sequence: TGTGCCAGCAGTTTAGGGACTAGCTCCATCCCGGAGCAGTACTTC.

The rearrangement uses TRBV7-9 and TRBJ1-1; tentative D call: TRBD1 (5 bases). Trimming left V 5 bases short and J 0 bases short, with 7 bases between. The length of the CDR3 is 13 residues. The germline V gene has CDR1 SEHNR and CDR2 FQNEAQ (reference sequence). The CDR3 bases are TGTGCCAGCAGCGGGGGGTTGAACACTGAAGCTTTCTTT. Translating it yields CASSGGLNTEAFF.

V usage is TRBV11-2 and J usage is TRBJ1-6; D perhaps matches TRBD1 (6 bases). The CDR3 extends over 16 amino acids. V dropped 5 bases and J dropped 6 bases, with 17 bases sitting between them. Germline loops: CDR1 SGHAT, CDR2 FQNNGV. CDR3 protein: CASSAYRDRPNSPLHF. CDR3 sequence (DNA): TGTGCCAGCAGCGCGTACAGGGATCGTCCTAATTCACCCCTCCACTTT.

This sequence joins TRBV15 and TRBJ1-5; D is possibly TRBD1 (6 bases). The CDR3 has 15 residues. Trimming took off 1 base at V and 1 base at J, with 8 bases between the two ends. Germline CDR1 LNHNV, CDR2 YYDKDF (reference sequence). The CDR3 spells CATSRVRGSNQPQHF. The CDR3 bases are TGTGCCACCAGCAGAGTAAGGGGGAGCAATCAGCCCCAGCATTTT.

The rearrangement uses TRBV19 and TRBJ2-5, with 8 bases matching TRBD1. V lost 5 bases, J lost 2 bases, and 4 bases stayed unmatched. Germline values: CDR1 LNHDA, CDR2 SQIVND (reference sequence). There are 14 residues in the CDR3. This CDR3 reads CASSLTGGQETQYF. The CDR3, as DNA: TGTGCCAGTAGTCTCACAGGGGGACAAGAGACCCAGTACTTC.

The chain carries TRBV4-1 and TRBJ2-3, with 10 positions matching TRBD2. Per germline, CDR1 MGHRA and CDR2 YSYEKL. V shed 2 bases and J 2 bases; nucleotides not matched to a gene: 10. This CDR3 comprises 18 residues. The CDR3 coding sequence is TGCGCCAGCAGCCAAAGGCCTGGACTAGCGGAGCTCACAGATACGCAGTATTTT. This encodes CASSQRPGLAELTDTQYF.

The rearrangement uses TRBV4-3 and TRBJ1-2, with D possibly TRBD1 on 5 matching bases. The CDR3 has 15 residues. Trimming left V 3 bases short and J 3 bases short, with 14 bases between. Germline V gene data show CDR1 as LGHNA and CDR2 as YSLEER. CDR3 in DNA: TGCGCCAGCAGCCAGCGTACAGGAGAATACTATGGCTACACCTTC. It codes for CASSQRTGEYYGYTF.

The chain has TRBV27 and TRBJ2-1; 7 nucleotides match TRBD2. Per germline, CDR1 MNHEY and CDR2 SMNVEV (reference sequence). The CDR3 consists of 16 residues. V was pared by 3 bases and J by 1 base, with 6 bases of the junction left unmatched. The CDR3 sequence: CASSFAGGLSYNEQFF. CDR3 nucleotide sequence: TGTGCCAGCAGTTTCGCCGGGGGACTATCCTACAATGAGCAGTTCTTC.

This sequence joins TRBV14 and TRBJ2-7; no clear D gene. With 4 bases removed from V and 0 bases from J, the gap between germline ends came to 7 bases. The germline gives CDR1 SGHDN, CDR2 FVKESK. The CDR3 spans 13 residues. The CDR3 loop reads CASSPPPSYEQYF. The CDR3 bases are TGTGCCAGCAGCCCCCCTCCCTCCTACGAGCAGTACTTC.

V usage is TRBV25-1 and J usage is TRBJ2-5; D perhaps matches TRBD2 (5 bases). V lost 1 base and J 4 bases, leaving 13 bases between the germline ends. This CDR3 is 15 amino acids long. The V gene's germline CDR1 is MGHDK and CDR2 SYGVNS. The CDR3 nucleotides are TGTGCCAGCAGTGAATGGGAGAGGGCCGGAGAGACCCAGTACTTC. Translating it yields CASSEWERAGETQYF.

The chain is built from TRBV18 and TRBJ2-7, with a weak D call TRBD1 (6 bases). This CDR3 is 13 amino acids long. Germline CDR1 KGHSH, CDR2 LQKENI. V was clipped by 5 bases and J by 3 bases, with 11 bases between them. The CDR3 loop is CASSTQGNYEQYF. CDR3 in DNA: TGTGCCAGCTCAACCCAGGGGAACTACGAGCAGTACTTC.

The chain employs TRBV9 and TRBJ1-5; the D is unclear. The CDR3 spans 15 residues. The germline gives CDR1 SGDLS, CDR2 YYNGEE. V lost 4 bases and J lost 5, with 16 bases in between. This chain's CDR3 is CASSRNPGGDQPQHF. The CDR3 DNA reads as TGTGCCAGCAGCCGCAACCCCGGCGGGGATCAGCCCCAGCATTTT.

V gene TRBV28 combines with J gene TRBJ1-1; D gene ambiguous. The ends were cut back, 8 bases at V and 11 bases at J, with 18 bases in the middle. Germline CDR1 is MDHEN and CDR2 is SYDVKM. The length of the CDR3 is 12 residues. The CDR3 region is CASRESQYIAFF. In DNA, the CDR3 is TGTGCCAGCCGGGAGTCCCAGTATATTGCTTTCTTT.

This chain joins TRBV11-2 and TRBJ2-5, with 12 bases lining up with TRBD2. The V and J ends lost 1 base and 5 bases, in that order; junction bases with no gene match: 5. From germline, CDR1 is SGHAT and CDR2 FQNNGV. The CDR3 sequence is 16 residues long. The CDR3 DNA is TGTGCCAGCAGCTTAGGTCCTAGCGGGGGGGCCGAGACCCAGTACTTC. This translates into CASSLGPSGGAETQYF.